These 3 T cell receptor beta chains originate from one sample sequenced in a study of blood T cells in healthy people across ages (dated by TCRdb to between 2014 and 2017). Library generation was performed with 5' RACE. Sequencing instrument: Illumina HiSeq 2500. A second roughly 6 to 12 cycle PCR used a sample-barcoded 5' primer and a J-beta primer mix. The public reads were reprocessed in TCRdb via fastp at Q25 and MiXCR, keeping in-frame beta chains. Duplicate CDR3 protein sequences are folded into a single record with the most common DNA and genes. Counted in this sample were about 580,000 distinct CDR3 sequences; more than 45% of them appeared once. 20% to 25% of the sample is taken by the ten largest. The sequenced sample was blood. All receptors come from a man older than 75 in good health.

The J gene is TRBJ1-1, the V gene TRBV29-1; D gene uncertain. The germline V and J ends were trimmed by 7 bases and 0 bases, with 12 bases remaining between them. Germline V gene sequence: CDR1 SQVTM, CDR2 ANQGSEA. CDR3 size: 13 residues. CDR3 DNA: TGCAGCGGCGCTCGGACGGTGAACACTGAAGCTTTCTTT. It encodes CSGARTVNTEAFF.

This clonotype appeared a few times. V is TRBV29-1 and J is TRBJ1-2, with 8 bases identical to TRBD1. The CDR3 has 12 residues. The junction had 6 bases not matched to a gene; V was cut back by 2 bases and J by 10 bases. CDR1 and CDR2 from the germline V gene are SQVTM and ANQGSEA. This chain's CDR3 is CSVEIRQGTYTF. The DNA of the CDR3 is TGCAGCGTTGAAATCCGACAGGGGACCTACACCTTC.

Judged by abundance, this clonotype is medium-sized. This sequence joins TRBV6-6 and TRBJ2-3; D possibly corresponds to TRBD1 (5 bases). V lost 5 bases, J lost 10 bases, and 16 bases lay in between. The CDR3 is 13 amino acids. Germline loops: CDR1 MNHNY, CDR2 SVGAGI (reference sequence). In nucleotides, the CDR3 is TGTGCCAGCAGTGCCGGACAAGCCGAGGCGCAGTATTTT. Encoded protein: CASSAGQAEAQYF.